The 30 T cell receptor beta chains below were found in one sample sequenced in a study of T cells expressing NK-cell markers. TCRdb reprocessed the 5' RACE reads, with one entry per CDR3 protein and no DNA. The sample has 300,000 to 450,000 distinct CDR3 sequences. Sequencing used blood T cells: a sorted CD56 or NKG2C T cell subset, CD4+ or CD8+ T cells, or bulk PBMC T cells (not recorded which). These receptors all come from a man aged 18-69 years in good health.

The J gene is TRBJ1-4, the V gene TRBV5-8. The germline V gene has CDR1 SGHTS and CDR2 YDEGEE. The CDR3 loop spans 15 amino acids. The CDR3 reads CASSLGSRRGEKLFF.

This chain joins TRBV7-7 and TRBJ2-3; TCRdb picks TRBD1, but there is no DNA to check that call. The V gene's germline CDR1 is SSHAT and CDR2 FNYEAQ (reference sequence). The CDR3 spans 11 residues. The CDR3 spells CAALGTDTQYF.

CDR3 sequence reads: CASSRTGVYEQFF. V gene TRBV7-2 combines with J gene TRBJ2-1; TCRdb selects TRBD1, and the lack of DNA leaves this call unchecked. CDR3 length equals 13 residues. Germline CDR1 is SGHTA and CDR2 is FQGNSA.

This chain links TRBV7-8 with TRBJ2-2; TCRdb returns TRBD2, unconfirmable since there is no DNA. CDR1 is SGHVS, CDR2 FQNEAQ, per germline. CDR3 size: 18 residues. CDR3 sequence reads: CASSSTQLAGVDTGELFF.

The rearrangement joins TRBV30 to TRBJ2-3. This CDR3 is 14 amino acids long. CDR1 is GTSNPN and CDR2 is SVGIG in the germline V gene (reference sequence). CDR3 sequence reads: CAWSVGGMGDTQYF. Supplemented by reference TRBV30 and TRBJ2-3, the full variable domain reads SQTIHQWPATLVQPVGSPLSLECTVEGTSNPNLYWYRQAAGRGLQLLFYSVGIGQISSEVPQNLSASRPQDRQFILSSKKLLLSDSGFYLCAWSVGGMGDTQYFGPGTRLTVL.

V usage is TRBV28 and J usage is TRBJ2-7; as DNA is missing, the TRBD1 call by TCRdb cannot be tested. CDR3 length: 14 residues. CDR1 MDHEN and CDR2 SYDVKM come from the germline V gene. CDR3 sequence reads: CASSFRGTVNEQYF. Full variable domain (rest looked up from reference TRBV28 and TRBJ2-7): DVKVTQSSRYLVKRTGEKVFLECVQDMDHENMFWYRQDPGLGLRLIYFSYDVKMKEKGDIPEGYSVSREKKERFSLILESASTNQTSMYLCASSFRGTVNEQYFGPGTRLTVT.

The rearrangement uses TRBV4-1 and TRBJ1-5. The germline V gene has CDR1 MGHRA and CDR2 YSYEKL. The CDR3 contains 15 residues. The CDR3 reads CASSHLGGANQPQHF.

This sequence joins TRBV6-5 and TRBJ2-7; TCRdb calls TRBD2, which cannot be checked without DNA. Germline V gene data show CDR1 as MNHEY and CDR2 as SVGAGI. This CDR3 has 17 amino acids. Here the CDR3 reads CASSYSPPGLAGQKQYF.

V gene TRBV5-5 combines with J gene TRBJ2-3; the D gene TCRdb calls, TRBD1, cannot be checked with no DNA. Germline V gives CDR1 SGHKS, CDR2 YYEKEE (reference sequence). The CDR3 runs 14 residues. The chain's CDR3 is CASSTWDRTYTQYF.

The rearrangement links TRBV20-1 to TRBJ2-3; checking the TCRdb D call of TRBD2 is not possible without DNA. This CDR3 has 16 amino acids. Germline CDR1 is DFQATT and CDR2 is SNEGSKA (reference sequence). The CDR3: CTLLPGGASVTDTQYF.

This sequence joins TRBV7-2 and TRBJ2-7; with no DNA, the TCRdb D assignment of TRBD1 cannot be verified. The CDR3 runs to 13 residues. Germline CDR1 and CDR2: SGHTA and FQGNSA. The CDR3: CASSRQHPSEQYF.

This chain uses TRBV7-8 with TRBJ1-5; TCRdb proposes TRBD1, but this gene call is untestable without DNA. The CDR3 runs 15 residues. From germline, CDR1 is SGHVS and CDR2 FQNEAQ. CDR3 protein: CASSLAVTAYQPQHF.

V usage is TRBV10-3 and J usage is TRBJ2-7; the D call of TRBD1 rests on TCRdb alone, since no DNA is present to check it. CDR3 length: 16 amino acids. Germline CDR1 and CDR2: ENHRY and SYGVKD. CDR3 loop: CAISGGQGYSSYEQYF.

The rearrangement uses TRBV5-1 and TRBJ2-1. Germline V gene lookup returns CDR1 SGHRS and CDR2 YFSETQ. The CDR3 consists of 15 residues. The chain's CDR3 is CASSLGGSPNNEQFF.

This chain's CDR3 is CASRDQWITEAFF. The gene calls are TRBV6-1 and TRBJ1-1. Germline V gene sequence: CDR1 MNHNS, CDR2 SASEGT. CDR3 length: 13 amino acids.

The rearrangement uses TRBV28 and TRBJ1-5; the TCRdb call, TRBD1, lacks DNA for checking. CDR1 is MDHEN, CDR2 SYDVKM, per germline. CDR3 length: 18 residues. The CDR3 loop is CASSPPGLTGRWNQPQHF.

The rearrangement joins TRBV12-3 or TRBV12-4 to TRBJ2-2; TCRdb names TRBD2, which stays unverified in the absence of DNA. The CDR3 consists of 13 residues. CDR3 region: CASSPRRSGELFF.

This chain uses TRBV7-8 with TRBJ2-2; as DNA is missing, the TRBD1 call by TCRdb cannot be tested. The CDR3 spans 17 residues. Germline V gene lookup returns CDR1 SGHVS and CDR2 FQNEAQ. The CDR3 reads CASSGTGSLKSTGELFF.

V gene TRBV7-2 combines with J gene TRBJ2-1; TCRdb gives TRBD2 as the D gene, but with no DNA this cannot be confirmed. The CDR3 has 15 residues. Germline V gives CDR1 SGHTA, CDR2 FQGNSA. This CDR3 reads CASSPGLAAMVEQFF. The entire variable domain, with the rest obtained from reference TRBV7-2 and TRBJ2-1, is as follows: GAGVSQSPSNKVTEKGKDVELRCDPISGHTALYWYRQSLGQGLEFLIYFQGNSAPDKSGLPSDRFSAERTGGSVSTLTIQRTQQEDSAVYLCASSPGLAAMVEQFFGPGTRLTVL.

The V call is TRBV11-1, the J call TRBJ2-1. This CDR3 is 13 amino acids long. The germline V gene encodes CDR1 SGHAT and CDR2 FQDESV (reference sequence). CDR3 sequence: CASSEQTSVEQFF.

The J gene is TRBJ1-2, the V gene TRBV6-6; TCRdb returns TRBD1, unconfirmable since there is no DNA. This CDR3 contains 13 residues. The germline CDR1 and CDR2 sequences are MNHNY and SVGAGI (reference sequence). The CDR3 region is CASSTDRAYGYTF.

This chain links TRBV12-3 or TRBV12-4 with TRBJ2-2; without DNA, the TCRdb call of TRBD1 cannot be checked. The CDR3 runs 16 residues. The CDR3 sequence is CASSRQGAVNTGELFF.

V usage is TRBV5-1 and J usage is TRBJ2-4; TCRdb's assignment of TRBD2 cannot be checked, as there is no DNA. CDR1 and CDR2 (germline): SGHRS, YFSETQ. The CDR3 has 15 residues. CDR3 protein: CASSPLAGGKNIQYF.

CDR3 loop: CASSWSPDGEADTQYF. The gene calls are TRBV28 and TRBJ2-3; checking the TCRdb D call of TRBD2 is not possible without DNA. Germline V CDR1 and CDR2: MDHEN, SYDVKM. The CDR3 runs to 16 residues.

This chain joins TRBV29-1 and TRBJ2-6; the D call from TCRdb, TRBD1, cannot be confirmed without DNA. The germline gives CDR1 SQVTM, CDR2 ANQGSEA. The CDR3 contains 16 residues. Here the CDR3 reads CSVSDRVSSGANVLTF.

The rearrangement joins TRBV25-1 to TRBJ2-1; TCRdb selects TRBD1, and the lack of DNA leaves this call unchecked. This CDR3 has 17 residues. Looked up from germline, CDR1 is MGHDK and CDR2 is SYGVNS. Here the CDR3 reads CASSESLGQGSYNEQFF.

The rearrangement uses TRBV4-2 and TRBJ2-5. Germline CDR1 and CDR2: LGHNA and YNFKEQ. The CDR3 covers 15 residues. CDR3 sequence: CASSQSIGMQETQYF.

This chain connects TRBV12-3 or TRBV12-4 to TRBJ1-6; TCRdb's D call, TRBD1, is unchecked because there is no DNA. This CDR3 has 15 amino acids. The CDR3: CASSPQGGGNSPLHF.

This chain connects TRBV7-2 to TRBJ2-2; TCRdb proposes TRBD1, but this gene call is untestable without DNA. Germline assignment: CDR1 SGHTA and CDR2 FQGNSA. This CDR3 contains 16 residues. The CDR3 sequence is CASSQGQKSNTGELFF. The variable domain in full, with the rest retrieved from reference TRBV7-2 and TRBJ2-2, is GAGVSQSPSNKVTEKGKDVELRCDPISGHTALYWYRQSLGQGLEFLIYFQGNSAPDKSGLPSDRFSAERTGGSVSTLTIQRTQQEDSAVYLCASSQGQKSNTGELFFGEGSRLTVL.

CDR3 region: CASSLVGARNTGELFF. The V and J genes are TRBV5-1 and TRBJ2-2; TCRdb's D call, TRBD1, is unchecked because there is no DNA. The CDR3 covers 16 residues. Germline CDR1 SGHRS, CDR2 YFSETQ.